This T cell receptor (beta chain) derives from a study of blood T cells in healthy people across ages. Every donor gave about 9 milliliters of peripheral blood. Researchers report isolating at least 6.5 million PBMCs per sample. There are 14 residues in the CDR3. CDR1 is SGHTA and CDR2 is FQGNSA in the germline V gene. V shed 4 bases and J 5 bases; nucleotides not matched to a gene: 5. With a J-beta primer mix and a sample-barcoded 5' primer, a second PCR ran 7 to 11 cycles. A single record per CDR3 protein comes from TCRdb applying MiXCR to the 5' RACE reads. The sample lists about 1.4 million distinct CDR3 sequences, almost 60% occurring once.

The sample comprised blood. This sequence joins TRBV7-2 and TRBJ2-1, with TRBD1 matching over 7 bases. The sequence came from a man aged 18 to 30 in good health. In DNA, the CDR3 is TGTGCCAGCAGCTGGACGACAGGGAACAATGAGCAGTTCTTC. This sequence encodes CASSWTTGNNEQFF.